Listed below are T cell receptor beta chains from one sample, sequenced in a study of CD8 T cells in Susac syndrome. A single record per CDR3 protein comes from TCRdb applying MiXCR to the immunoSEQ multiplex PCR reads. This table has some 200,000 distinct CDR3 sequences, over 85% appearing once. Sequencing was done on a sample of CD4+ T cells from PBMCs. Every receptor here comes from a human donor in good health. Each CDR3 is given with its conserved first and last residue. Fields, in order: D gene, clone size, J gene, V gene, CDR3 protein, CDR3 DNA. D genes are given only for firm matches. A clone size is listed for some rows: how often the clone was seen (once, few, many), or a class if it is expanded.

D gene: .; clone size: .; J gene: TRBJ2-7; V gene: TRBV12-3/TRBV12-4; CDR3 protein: CASTRYRGVHEQYF; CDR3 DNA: TGTGCCAGCACCCGTTATAGGGGCGTGCACGAGCAGTACTTC
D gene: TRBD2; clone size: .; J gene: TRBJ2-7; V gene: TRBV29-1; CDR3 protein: CSVAISGLAGGEQYF; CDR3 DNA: TGCAGCGTTGCCATCTCGGGACTAGCGGGAGGTGAGCAGTACTTC
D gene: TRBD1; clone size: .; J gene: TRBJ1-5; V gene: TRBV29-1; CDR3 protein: CSVLPQGASNQPQHF; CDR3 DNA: TGCAGCGTTCTCCCTCAGGGGGCGAGCAATCAGCCCCAGCATTTT
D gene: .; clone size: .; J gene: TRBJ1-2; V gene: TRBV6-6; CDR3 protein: CASRQGLVGYTF; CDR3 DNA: TGTGCCAGCAGGCAGGGATTGGTTGGCTACACCTTC
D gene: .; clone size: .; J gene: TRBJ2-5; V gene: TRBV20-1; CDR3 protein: CSATTSSQETQYF; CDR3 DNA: TGCAGTGCAACTACTAGCTCCCAAGAGACCCAGTACTTC
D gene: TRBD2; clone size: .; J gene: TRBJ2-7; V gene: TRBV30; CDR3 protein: CAWIQFRPVAGVEQYF; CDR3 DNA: TGTGCCTGGATTCAATTCCGTCCTGTAGCGGGAGTCGAGCAGTACTTC
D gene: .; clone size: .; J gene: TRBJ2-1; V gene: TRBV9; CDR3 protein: CASSVAGLNNEQFF; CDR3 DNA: TGTGCCAGCAGCGTAGCGGGGCTAAACAATGAGCAGTTCTTC
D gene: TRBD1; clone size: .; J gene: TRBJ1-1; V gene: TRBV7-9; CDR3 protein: CASSSQGNTEASF; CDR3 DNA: TGTGCCAGCAGCTCACAGGGGAACACTGAAGCTTCCTTT
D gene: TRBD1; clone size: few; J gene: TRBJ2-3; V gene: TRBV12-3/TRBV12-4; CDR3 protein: CASSSGQGADTQYF; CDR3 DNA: TGTGCCAGCAGTTCGGGACAGGGGGCAGATACGCAGTATTTT
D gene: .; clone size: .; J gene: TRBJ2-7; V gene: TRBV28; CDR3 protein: CASSFGPRGFNEQYF; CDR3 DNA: TGTGCCAGCAGTTTCGGGCCCAGGGGTTTTAACGAGCAGTACTTC
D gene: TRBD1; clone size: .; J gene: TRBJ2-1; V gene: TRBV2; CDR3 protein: CASGRDRGYNEQFF; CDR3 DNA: TGTGCCAGCGGCCGGGACAGGGGATACAATGAGCAGTTCTTC
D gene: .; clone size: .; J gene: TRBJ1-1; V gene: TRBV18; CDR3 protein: CASSPPPGRDTEAFF; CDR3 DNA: TGTGCCAGCTCACCACCGCCAGGGAGGGACACTGAAGCTTTCTTT
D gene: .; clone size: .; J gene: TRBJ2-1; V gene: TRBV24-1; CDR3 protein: CATSAGMSYNEQFF; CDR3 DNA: TGTGCCACCAGTGCTGGTATGTCCTACAATGAGCAGTTCTTC
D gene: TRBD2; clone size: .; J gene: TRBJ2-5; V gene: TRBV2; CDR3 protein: CASRAGTSGQTQYF; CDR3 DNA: TGTGCCAGCAGGGCCGGGACTAGTGGCCAGACCCAGTACTTC
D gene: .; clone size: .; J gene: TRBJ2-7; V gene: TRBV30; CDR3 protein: CAWTGQMEQYF; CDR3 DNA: TGTGCCTGGACCGGACAGATGGAGCAGTACTTC
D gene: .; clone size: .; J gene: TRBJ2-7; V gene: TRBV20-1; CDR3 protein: CSASVPGSPDEQYF; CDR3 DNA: TGCAGTGCTAGTGTGCCGGGCAGTCCGGACGAGCAGTACTTC
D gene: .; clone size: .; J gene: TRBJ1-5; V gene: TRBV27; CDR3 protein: CASSLGTESNQPQHF; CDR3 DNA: TGTGCCAGCAGTCTCGGGACGGAAAGCAATCAGCCCCAGCATTTT
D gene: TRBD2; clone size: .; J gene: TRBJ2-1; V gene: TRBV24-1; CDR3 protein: CATSRIGTSGFNEQFF; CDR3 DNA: TGTGCCACCAGTCGGATAGGGACTAGCGGGTTCAATGAGCAGTTCTTC
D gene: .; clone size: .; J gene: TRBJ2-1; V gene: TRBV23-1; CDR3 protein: CASSPMRARERPNEQFF; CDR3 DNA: TGCGCCAGCTCTCCGATGAGGGCTCGGGAACGGCCTAATGAGCAGTTCTTC
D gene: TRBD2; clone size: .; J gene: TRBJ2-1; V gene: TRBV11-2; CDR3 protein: CASSSLAGEVDEQFF; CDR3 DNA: TGTGCCAGCAGCTCCTTAGCGGGAGAGGTCGATGAGCAGTTCTTC
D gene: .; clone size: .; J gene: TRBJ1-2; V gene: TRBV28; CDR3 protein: CASRNGGRANGYTF; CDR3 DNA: TGTGCCAGCCGGAATGGGGGGAGGGCGAACGGCTACACCTTC
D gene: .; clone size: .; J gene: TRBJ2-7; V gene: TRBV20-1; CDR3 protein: CSASEGRYEQYF; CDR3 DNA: TGCAGTGCTAGTGAGGGTCGATACGAGCAGTACTTC
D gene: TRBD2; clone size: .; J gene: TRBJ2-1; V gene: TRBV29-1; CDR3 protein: CSVASGEEQFF; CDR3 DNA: TGCAGCGTTGCTAGCGGAGAAGAGCAGTTCTTC
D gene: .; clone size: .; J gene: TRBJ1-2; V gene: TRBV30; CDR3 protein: CAWLGGGDGYTF; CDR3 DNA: TGTGCCTGGTTAGGTGGGGGGGATGGCTACACCTTC
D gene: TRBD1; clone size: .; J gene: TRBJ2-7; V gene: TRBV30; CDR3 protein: CAWTMDRGYEQYF; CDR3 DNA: TGTGCCTGGACCATGGACAGGGGCTACGAGCAGTACTTC
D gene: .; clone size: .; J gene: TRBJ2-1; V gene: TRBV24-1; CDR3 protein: CATSRLNYNEQFF; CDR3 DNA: TGTGCCACCAGTCGCCTAAACTACAATGAGCAGTTCTTC
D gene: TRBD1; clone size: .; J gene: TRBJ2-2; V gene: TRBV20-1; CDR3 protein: CSARVQPGQTNTGELFF; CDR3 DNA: TGCAGTGCTAGAGTTCAGCCGGGACAGACTAACACCGGGGAGCTGTTTTTT
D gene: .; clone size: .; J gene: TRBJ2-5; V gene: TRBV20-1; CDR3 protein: CSASLRETQYF; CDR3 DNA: TGCAGTGCTTCGCTTAGGGAGACCCAGTACTTC
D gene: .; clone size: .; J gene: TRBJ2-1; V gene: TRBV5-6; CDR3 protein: CASSFWRDLFF; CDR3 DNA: TGTGCCAGCAGCTTTTGGCGGGACCTGTTCTTC
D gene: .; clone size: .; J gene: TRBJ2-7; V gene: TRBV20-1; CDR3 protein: CSAEVSSYEQYF; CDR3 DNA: TGCAGTGCTGAGGTTAGCTCCTACGAGCAGTACTTC
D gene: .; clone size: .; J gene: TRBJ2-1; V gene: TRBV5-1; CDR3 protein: CASSLVSGWFF; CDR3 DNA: TGCGCCAGCAGCTTGGTGTCAGGGTGGTTCTTC
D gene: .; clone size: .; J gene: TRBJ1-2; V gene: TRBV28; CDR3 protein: CASSLSGKGYTF; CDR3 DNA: TGTGCCAGCAGTTTATCAGGGAAAGGCTACACCTTC
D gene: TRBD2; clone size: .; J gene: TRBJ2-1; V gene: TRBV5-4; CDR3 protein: CASRPGLAGIEQFF; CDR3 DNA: TGTGCCAGCAGACCGGGACTAGCGGGTATTGAGCAGTTCTTC
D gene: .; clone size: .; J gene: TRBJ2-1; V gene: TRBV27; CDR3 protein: CASRTYQANEQFF; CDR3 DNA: TGTGCCAGCAGAACATACCAAGCCAATGAGCAGTTCTTC
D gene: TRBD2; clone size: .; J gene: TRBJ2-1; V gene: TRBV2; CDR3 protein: CASSVGKGLARYNEQFF; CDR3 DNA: TGTGCCAGCAGTGTTGGAAAAGGACTAGCTAGGTACAATGAGCAGTTCTTC
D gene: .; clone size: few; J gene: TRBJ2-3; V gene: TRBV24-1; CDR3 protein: CATSQTTDTQYF; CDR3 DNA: TGTGCCACCTCACAGACCACAGATACGCAGTATTTT
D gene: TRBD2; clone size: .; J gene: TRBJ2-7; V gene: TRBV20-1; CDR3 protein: CSARLAGDYEQYF; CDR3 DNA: TGCAGTGCTAGACTAGCGGGAGATTACGAGCAGTACTTC
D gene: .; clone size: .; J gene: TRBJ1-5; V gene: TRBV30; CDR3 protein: CAWSAVGVGNQPQHF; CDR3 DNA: TGTGCCTGGAGTGCGGTAGGGGTGGGCAATCAGCCCCAGCATTTT
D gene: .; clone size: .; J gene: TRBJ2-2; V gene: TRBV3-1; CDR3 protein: CASSQSFYPNTGELFF; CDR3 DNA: TGTGCCAGCAGCCAGTCCTTCTATCCGAACACCGGGGAGCTGTTTTTT
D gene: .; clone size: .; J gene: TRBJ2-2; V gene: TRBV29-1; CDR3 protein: CSANRDVGTGELFF; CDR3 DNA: TGCAGCGCCAACAGGGATGTAGGCACCGGGGAGCTGTTTTTT
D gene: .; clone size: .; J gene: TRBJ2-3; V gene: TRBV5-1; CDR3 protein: CASSSALGKTDTQYF; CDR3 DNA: TGCGCCAGCAGCTCCGCCCTGGGGAAGACAGATACGCAGTATTTT
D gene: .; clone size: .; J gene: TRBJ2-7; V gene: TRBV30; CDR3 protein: CAWSELRDEQYF; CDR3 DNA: TGTGCCTGGAGTGAATTGAGGGACGAGCAGTACTTC
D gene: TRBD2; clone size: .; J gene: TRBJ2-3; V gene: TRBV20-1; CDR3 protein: CSARLAGGRPSGHF; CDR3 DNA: TGCAGTGCTAGATTAGCGGGAGGGCGCCCTTCAGGGCATTTT
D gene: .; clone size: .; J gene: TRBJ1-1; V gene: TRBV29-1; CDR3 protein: CSVAGSTEAFF; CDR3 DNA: TGCAGCGTTGCAGGGAGCACTGAAGCTTTCTTT
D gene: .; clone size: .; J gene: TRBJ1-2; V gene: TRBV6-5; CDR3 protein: CASRSTARYGYTF; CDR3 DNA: TGTGCCAGCAGATCGACAGCGCGATATGGCTACACCTTC
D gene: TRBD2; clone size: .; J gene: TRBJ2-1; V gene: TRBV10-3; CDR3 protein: CAIRNGLAGDGLQYNEQFF; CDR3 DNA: TGTGCCATCAGGAACGGACTAGCGGGAGATGGCCTCCAATACAATGAGCAGTTCTTC
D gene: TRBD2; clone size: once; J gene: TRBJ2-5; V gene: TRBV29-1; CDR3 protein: CSVGLAGGVRETQYF; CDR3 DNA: TGCAGCGTTGGACTAGCGGGAGGGGTTCGGGAGACCCAGTACTTC
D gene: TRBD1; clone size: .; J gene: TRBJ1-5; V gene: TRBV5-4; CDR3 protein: CASSDRDRDPQPQHF; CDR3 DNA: TGTGCCAGCAGCGACCGGGACAGGGACCCTCAGCCCCAGCATTTT
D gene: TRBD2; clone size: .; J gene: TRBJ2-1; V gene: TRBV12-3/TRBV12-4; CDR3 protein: CASSGVAGGKEQFF; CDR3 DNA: TGTGCCAGCAGCGGGGTAGCGGGAGGGAAAGAGCAGTTCTTC
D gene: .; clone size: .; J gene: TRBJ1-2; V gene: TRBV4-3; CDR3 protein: CASSQDPGGGYGYTF; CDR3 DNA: TGCGCCAGCAGCCAAGATCCGGGGGGTGGCTATGGCTACACCTTC
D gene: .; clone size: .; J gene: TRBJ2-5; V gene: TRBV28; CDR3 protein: CASSSAGRTQETQYF; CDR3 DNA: TGTGCCAGCAGTTCCGCGGGACGGACACAAGAGACCCAGTACTTC
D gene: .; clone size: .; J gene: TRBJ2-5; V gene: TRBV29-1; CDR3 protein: CSVAGPETQYF; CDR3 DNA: TGCAGCGTGGCAGGGCCGGAGACCCAGTACTTC
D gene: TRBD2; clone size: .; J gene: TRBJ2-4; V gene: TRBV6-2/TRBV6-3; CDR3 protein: CASSEGTSGTLAKNIQYF; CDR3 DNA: TGTGCCAGCAGTGAGGGGACTAGCGGAACCCTGGCCAAAAACATTCAGTACTTC
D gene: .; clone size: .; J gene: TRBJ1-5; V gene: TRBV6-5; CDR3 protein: CASSFPRGGGSNQPQHF; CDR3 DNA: TGTGCCAGCAGTTTCCCACGGGGGGGAGGTAGCAATCAGCCCCAGCATTTT
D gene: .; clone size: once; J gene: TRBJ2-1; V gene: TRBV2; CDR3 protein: CASSESAGEQFF; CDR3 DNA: TGTGCCAGCAGTGAATCGGCAGGGGAGCAGTTCTTC